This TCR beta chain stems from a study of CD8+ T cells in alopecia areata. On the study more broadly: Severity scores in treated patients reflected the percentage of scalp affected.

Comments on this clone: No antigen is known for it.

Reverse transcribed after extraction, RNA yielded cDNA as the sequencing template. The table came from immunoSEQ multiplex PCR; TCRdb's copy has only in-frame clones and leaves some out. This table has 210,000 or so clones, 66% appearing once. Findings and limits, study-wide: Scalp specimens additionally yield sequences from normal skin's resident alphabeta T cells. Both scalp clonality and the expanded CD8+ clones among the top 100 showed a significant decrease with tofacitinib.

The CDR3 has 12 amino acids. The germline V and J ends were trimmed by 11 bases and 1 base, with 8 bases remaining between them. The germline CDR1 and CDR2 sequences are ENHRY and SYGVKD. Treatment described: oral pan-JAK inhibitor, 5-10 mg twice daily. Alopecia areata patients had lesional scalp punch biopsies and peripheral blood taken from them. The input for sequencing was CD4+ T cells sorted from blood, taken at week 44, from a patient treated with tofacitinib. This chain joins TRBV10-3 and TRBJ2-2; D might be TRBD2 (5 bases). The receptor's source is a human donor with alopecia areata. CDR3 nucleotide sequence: TGTGCCGGACGGGAGAACACCGGGGAGCTGTTTTTT. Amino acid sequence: CAGRENTGELFF.